This TCR beta chain emerged from a study of blood T cell repertoires in COVID-19 (dated by TCRdb to 2019 to 2021). Regarding the research as a whole: Samples from collaborators originated in the United States, Italy and Spain and spanned both the acute and convalescent phases of COVID-19. Subjects who had been exposed to COVID-19, were actively infected with it, or had recovered from it provided the deeply sampled blood TCRbeta repertoires that made up the dataset. The prospective study material was composed of cDNA or gDNA derived from T cells, B-cell-depleted T cells, or PBMCs. Sample metadata almost always included a de-identified subject ID, COVID-19 status, age in years and sex. Where HLA class I and class II types were available, the types were taken from metadata supplied by the sample provider, not from assay-based typing. The repertoires were released in a freely available public database intended as a resource for research on the immune response to SARS-CoV-2. Samples were obtained from the ongoing ImmuneRACE study (first 160 participants) and from 1,254 subjects provided by 6 global collaborators. What the research found in general, with its limitations: The quantity of clinical and demographic metadata differed by source and by participant and was supplied without curation.

TCRbeta CDR3 regions were amplified from genomic DNA by means of the immunoSEQ Assay, a bias-controlled multiplex PCR. For the original study's pipeline: The number of nucleated cells in each sample was estimated by amplification of reference gene primers within the assay. To quantify the absolute abundance of each unique TCRbeta CDR3 rearrangement, sequence reads were collapsed and filtered. For each sample, productive Simpson clonality was calculated as the square root of Simpson's diversity index across productive rearrangements. TCRdb stores this immuneACCESS table with in-frame sequences only. Part of the clones is absent; in the studies checked, under half of the shortfall reflects unresolved V genes, and no reason is known for the rest. The V and J calls and clone size were taken over from that table, and D and trimming were inferred from the DNA. The sample contains approximately 130,000 clones, under 85% of them found a single time. The ten top clones hold 15% to 20% of the sample.

Participants in the prospective study were aged about 18 to 90 years, lived in approximately 26 United States geographic areas, and enrolled through a virtual design. To assign participants to cohorts, the prospective study relied on clinical history that participants themselves reported in a screening survey and a study questionnaire. ImmuneRACE Cohort 3 recovered participants were defined by two consecutive negative NP/OP PCR tests, healthcare professional clearance, or symptom resolution. Mobile phlebotomists in the prospective study collected whole blood, serum and a nasopharyngeal or oropharyngeal swab from every participant. Over an approximately two-month period, participants in the prospective study had the option of providing additional blood draws and questionnaires. Blood samples from the prospective study were shipped frozen or at room temperature prior to DNA extraction. Comment on this clone: Its antigen remains unidentified. It has no much larger one-base neighbor in the sample; base qualities were not kept.

CDR1 MGHRA and CDR2 YSYEKL are derived from the germline V gene. From cysteine to phenylalanine, the CDR3 is 15 amino acids long. CDR3 DNA only is kept here, 45 bases in frame from base 1. Trimming takes 1 base from V and 1 base from J, and the germline ends sit 8 bases apart. The sample consisted of PBMCs or T cells enriched from blood (not recorded which). The chain employs TRBV4-1 and TRBJ1-5, with no confidently assigned D gene. This TCR was recovered from a man aged 30 to 39 who had recovered from COVID-19. In nucleotide form, the sequence is TGCGCCAGCAGCCAAGTGGGAGGGAGCAATCAGCCCCAGCATTTT. It specifies CASSQVGGSNQPQHF.